These T cell receptor beta chains were read from a single sample in a study of T cell changes during pregnancy in multiple sclerosis. TCRdb's table, derived via immunoSEQ multiplex PCR, lists solely in-frame clones and lacks some. The data contain 70,000 to 75,000 clones, 70% to 90% of them singletons. The sequences come from peripheral blood, collected before pregnancy. These receptors originate from a female donor with multiple sclerosis, enrolled in a pregnancy study. CDR3s include the opening cysteine and the closing phenylalanine or tryptophan. The order of the fields is D gene, J gene, clone size, V gene, CDR3 DNA, CDR3 protein. A D gene is named only where the DNA matches it firmly. Where a row states a size, it is once, few, many or the class of an expanded clone; other rows omit it.

TRBD1,TRBJ2-7,-,TRBV5-4,TGTGCCAGCAGCTCCGGACAGGGGGAAACCTACGAGCAGTACTTC,CASSSGQGETYEQYF
-,TRBJ1-6,-,TRBV7-9,TGTGCCAGCAGCTTGGGGAGCTCCTATAATTCACCCCTCCACTTT,CASSLGSSYNSPLHF
-,TRBJ1-2,-,TRBV2,TGTGCCAGCAGTGGGCAGGGCAGGGGATATGGCTACACCTTC,CASSGQGRGYGYTF
TRBD2,TRBJ2-5,-,TRBV9,TGTGCCAGCAGCGTAGGGACTAGCGGATTCCAAGAGACCCAGTACTTC,CASSVGTSGFQETQYF
-,TRBJ2-2,-,TRBV7-3,TGTGCCAGCTCCAGACAGAACACCGGGGAGCTGTTTTTT,CASSRQNTGELFF
-,TRBJ1-1,-,TRBV7-6,TGTGCCAGCAGCACCGGACAGTCGAACACTGAAGCTTTCTTT,CASSTGQSNTEAFF
TRBD2,TRBJ2-3,-,TRBV7-2,TGTGCCAGCAGCTTAAGGAGGGCGGGGGGGCTCTCAGATACGCAGTATTTT,CASSLRRAGGLSDTQYF
TRBD1,TRBJ2-5,-,TRBV10-3,TGTGCCATCAGTGAGTCGGGGACAGGGGAAGAGACCCAGTACTTC,CAISESGTGEETQYF
TRBD1,TRBJ1-2,-,TRBV9,TGTGCCAGCAGCTTTGACAGGGGAGGGGATGGCTACACCTTC,CASSFDRGGDGYTF
-,TRBJ2-5,-,TRBV19,TGTGCCAGTAGTATGAGCGTACACAAGACCCAGTACTTC,CASSMSVHKTQYF
-,TRBJ1-2,few,TRBV7-9,TGTGCCAGCAGCTTATCGGGGTTGGATGGCTACACCTTC,CASSLSGLDGYTF
-,TRBJ1-5,-,TRBV19,TGTGCCAGTAGGCTAGACAGCGCTAGCAATCAGCCCCAGCATTTT,CASRLDSASNQPQHF
-,TRBJ1-1,few,TRBV6-5,TGTGCCAGCAGTACCCCCGGAGGCGTCACTGAAGCTTTCTTT,CASSTPGGVTEAFF
-,TRBJ1-3,-,TRBV6-5,TGTGCCAGCAGTTCACCGGGACAAGGTGGTGGAAACACCATATATTTT,CASSSPGQGGGNTIYF
TRBD1,TRBJ1-1,few,TRBV5-1,TGCGCCAGCCATCCAGCCCGGGACAGGGTTATGAACACTGAAGCTTTCTTT,CASHPARDRVMNTEAFF
TRBD2,TRBJ2-1,-,TRBV9,TGTGCCAGCAGCGTGATAGCGGGGGGGTACAATGAGCAGTTCTTC,CASSVIAGGYNEQFF
TRBD2,TRBJ2-2,-,TRBV7-2,TGTGCCAGCAGCTTAGGGGCCGGGGGGGCCTACACCGGGGAGCTGTTTTTT,CASSLGAGGAYTGELFF
TRBD1,TRBJ1-2,-,TRBV19,TGTGCCAGCAACAGGGGCGAGGGCTATGGCTACACCTTC,CASNRGEGYGYTF
-,TRBJ1-4,-,TRBV12-5,TGTGCTAGTGGCTACAATACCGGGAGGGGTGAAAAACTGTTTTTT,CASGYNTGRGEKLFF
TRBD2,TRBJ2-1,-,TRBV7-9,TGTGCCAGCAGCTCGGCCTCTAGCGGGGAGCCCAATGAGCAGTTCTTC,CASSSASSGEPNEQFF
TRBD2,TRBJ2-3,-,TRBV5-4,TGTGCCAGCAGCTTAAGGGTAGCGGGAGCAGATACGCAGTATTTT,CASSLRVAGADTQYF
-,TRBJ1-6,few,TRBV2,TGTGCCAGCAGTGACAGTAATTCACCCCTCCACTTT,CASSDSNSPLHF
-,TRBJ2-7,-,TRBV7-8,TGTGCCAGCAGCTTGACACAGGGCACAGACTACGAGCAGTACTTC,CASSLTQGTDYEQYF
-,TRBJ2-7,-,TRBV11-2,TGTGCCAGCACCTCCAGTCATTCCGAGCAGTACTTC,CASTSSHSEQYF
-,TRBJ1-5,-,TRBV27,TGTGCCAGCAGTTTATGGTCAGGCAATCAGCCCCAGCATTTT,CASSLWSGNQPQHF
-,TRBJ2-2,-,TRBV6-5,TGTGCCAGCAGCCGCGGCTCCTTAAACACCGGGGAGCTGTTTTTT,CASSRGSLNTGELFF
TRBD1,TRBJ1-2,few,TRBV7-8,TGTGCCAGCAGCACCCGACAGGGAAAGGGGACCTTC,CASSTRQGKGTF
TRBD1,TRBJ1-5,-,TRBV7-6,TGTGCCAGCAGCCTATGGACAGGGAATCAGCCCCAGCATTTT,CASSLWTGNQPQHF
-,TRBJ2-2,-,TRBV19,TGTGCCAGTAGTATCCTCGACACCGGGGAGCTGTTTTTT,CASSILDTGELFF
TRBD1,TRBJ1-2,-,TRBV11-2,TGTGCCAGCAGCACCCTTACAGGGGGACGGGGCTATGGCTACACCTTC,CASSTLTGGRGYGYTF
TRBD2,TRBJ2-1,-,TRBV7-2,TGTGCCAGCAGCTTAGAGGGGCCACTAGCGGGAGATGAGCAGTTCTTC,CASSLEGPLAGDEQFF
TRBD1,TRBJ1-2,-,TRBV5-1,TGCGCCAGCAGGCGCCTCCGGGACAGCTATGGCTACACCTTC,CASRRLRDSYGYTF
-,TRBJ2-7,-,TRBV6-5,TGTGCCAGCAGTCTCCTATCCTACGAGCAGTACTTC,CASSLLSYEQYF
TRBD1,TRBJ2-7,-,TRBV19,TGTGCCAGTAGCGGACAGGGAGGCCTCGAGCAGTACTTC,CASSGQGGLEQYF
-,TRBJ2-7,-,TRBV10-3,TGTGCCATCAGTGAGTTCGGTCCAGGATCGTTATATTACGAGCAGTACTTC,CAISEFGPGSLYYEQYF
-,TRBJ1-6,-,TRBV5-6,TGTGCCAGCAGCTTGGCTCGGGACATATCACCCCTCCACTTT,CASSLARDISPLHF
-,TRBJ1-6,-,TRBV6-5,TGTGCCAGCAGTTACGGTCGTAGCTCCTATAATTCACCCCTCCACTTT,CASSYGRSSYNSPLHF
-,TRBJ1-1,-,TRBV2,TGTGCCAGCAGCGAGATGAACACTGAAGCTTTCTTT,CASSEMNTEAFF
TRBD1,TRBJ1-2,-,TRBV7-2,TGTGCCAGCAGCTTAGGCGGGGACAGAAGTTGGATCTATGGCTACACCTTC,CASSLGGDRSWIYGYTF
TRBD2,TRBJ2-3,-,TRBV5-4,TGTGCCAGTCGGGGGGGTTCTAGCACAGATACGCAGTATTTT,CASRGGSSTDTQYF
TRBD1,TRBJ1-2,-,TRBV18,TGTGCCAGCTCACCGGGACAGGGGGCTTCGTTCGGTGGCTACACCTTC,CASSPGQGASFGGYTF
TRBD2,TRBJ2-1,-,TRBV28,TGTGCCAGCAGTTTCCCGAGATGGGGGGGAGCCAACAATGAGCAGTTCTTC,CASSFPRWGGANNEQFF
TRBD2,TRBJ2-1,-,TRBV19,TGTGCCAGTAGTCCAGTCAGTAGCGGGAGGTTCTTGGGCAATGAGCAGTTCTTC,CASSPVSSGRFLGNEQFF
-,TRBJ1-2,once,TRBV7-2,TGTGCCAGCAGCTTAGAACAGGTCTATGGCTACACCTTC,CASSLEQVYGYTF
TRBD2,TRBJ2-5,-,TRBV6-5,TGTGCCAGCAGTTACACTAGCGGGGGTGCAGAGACCCAGTACTTC,CASSYTSGGAETQYF
-,TRBJ1-2,-,TRBV12-5,TGTGCTAGTGGTTTGTCAGGGAACTATGGCTACACCTTC,CASGLSGNYGYTF
TRBD2,TRBJ2-7,-,TRBV4-2,TGTGCCAGCAGCCAAGGTAGGATGCTGACAAGCGGGACCACCTACGAGCAGTACTTC,CASSQGRMLTSGTTYEQYF
TRBD1,TRBJ2-7,-,TRBV29-1,TGCAGCGTTGGGACAGGGGGCGACGAGCAGTACTTC,CSVGTGGDEQYF
-,TRBJ2-1,-,TRBV5-1,TGCGCCAGCAGCCGGTACCCAGATACTAAAGAGCAGTTCTTC,CASSRYPDTKEQFF
-,TRBJ1-2,many,TRBV29-1,TGCAGCGCATTTCTGACGGGAAACTATGGCTACACCTTC,CSAFLTGNYGYTF
TRBD2,TRBJ2-3,-,TRBV7-9,TGTGCCAGCACCACCCTTCCCGGGACTACAGCCGATACGCAGTATTTT,CASTTLPGTTADTQYF
TRBD1,TRBJ2-4,few,TRBV5-1,TGCGCCAGCAGCGATCGGGACAGTGGGAACATTCAGTACTTC,CASSDRDSGNIQYF
TRBD1,TRBJ2-2,-,TRBV2,TGTGCCAGCAGAGCCGGGACAGAGAACACCGGGGAGCTGTTTTTT,CASRAGTENTGELFF
TRBD1,TRBJ1-1,-,TRBV11-1,TGTGCCAGCAGCTCCCCAGACAGGGGGCGCCTGAGGACTGAAGCTTTCTTT,CASSSPDRGRLRTEAFF